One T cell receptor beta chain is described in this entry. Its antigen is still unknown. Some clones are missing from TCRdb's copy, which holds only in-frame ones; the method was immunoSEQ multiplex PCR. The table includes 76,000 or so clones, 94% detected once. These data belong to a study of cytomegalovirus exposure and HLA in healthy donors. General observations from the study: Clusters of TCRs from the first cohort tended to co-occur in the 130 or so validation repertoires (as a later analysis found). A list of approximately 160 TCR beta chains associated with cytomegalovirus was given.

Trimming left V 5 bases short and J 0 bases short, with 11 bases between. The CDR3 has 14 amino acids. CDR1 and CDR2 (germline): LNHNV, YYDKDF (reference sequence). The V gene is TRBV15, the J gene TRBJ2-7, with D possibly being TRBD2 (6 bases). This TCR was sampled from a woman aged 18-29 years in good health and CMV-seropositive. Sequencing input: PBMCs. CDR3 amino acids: CATSLADLSYEQYF. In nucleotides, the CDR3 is TGTGCCACCAGCTTAGCGGACCTCTCCTACGAGCAGTACTTC. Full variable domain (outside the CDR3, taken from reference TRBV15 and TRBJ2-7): DAMVIQNPRYQVTQFGKPVTLSCSQTLNHNVMYWYQQKSSQAPKLLFHYYDKDFNNEADTPDNFQSRRPNTSFCFLDIRSPGLGDTAMYLCATSLADLSYEQYFGPGTRLTVT.